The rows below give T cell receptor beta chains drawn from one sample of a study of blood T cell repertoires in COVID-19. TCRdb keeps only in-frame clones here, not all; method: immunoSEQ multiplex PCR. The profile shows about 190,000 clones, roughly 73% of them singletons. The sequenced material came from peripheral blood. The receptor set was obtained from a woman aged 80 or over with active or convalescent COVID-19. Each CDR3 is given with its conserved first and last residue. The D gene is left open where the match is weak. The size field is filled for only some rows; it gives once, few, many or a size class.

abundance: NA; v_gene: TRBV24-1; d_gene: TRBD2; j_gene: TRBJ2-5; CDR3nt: TGTGCCACTGGGGGGGACTCTCAAGAGACCCAGTACTTC; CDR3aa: CATGGDSQETQYF
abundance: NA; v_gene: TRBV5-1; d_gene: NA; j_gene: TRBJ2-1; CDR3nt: TGCGCCAGCAGCAGTGCGAGTGGGATAGCGGATGAGCAGTTCTTC; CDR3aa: CASSSASGIADEQFF
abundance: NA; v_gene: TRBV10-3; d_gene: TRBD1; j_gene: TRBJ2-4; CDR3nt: TGTGCCATCAGTGAGTCAATATCCCCTGGACAGGGTTTGAAGTACTTC; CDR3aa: CAISESISPGQGLKYF
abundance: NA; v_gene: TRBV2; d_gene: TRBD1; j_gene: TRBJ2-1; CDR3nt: TGTGCCAGCAGGGACAGGGGCGATGAGCAGTTCTTC; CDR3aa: CASRDRGDEQFF
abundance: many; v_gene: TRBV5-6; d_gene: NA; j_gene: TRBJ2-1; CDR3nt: TGTGCCAGCAGCTCCCCTAGCGTTCTGTCCTACAATGAGCAGTTCTTC; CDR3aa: CASSSPSVLSYNEQFF
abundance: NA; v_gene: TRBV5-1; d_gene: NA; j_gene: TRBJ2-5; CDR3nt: TGCGCCAGCAGCTTGTGGGGGGGCCGCGAGACCCAGTACTTC; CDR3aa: CASSLWGGRETQYF
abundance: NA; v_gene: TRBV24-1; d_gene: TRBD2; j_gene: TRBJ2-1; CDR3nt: TGTGCCACCAGTCCGAGCGGGGGCCCCTACAATGAGCAGTTCTTC; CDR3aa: CATSPSGGPYNEQFF
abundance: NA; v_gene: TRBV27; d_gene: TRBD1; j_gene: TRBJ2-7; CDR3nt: TGTGCCAGCATTCTTTATCCCCCGGGACAGGGGATCTACGAGCAGTACTTC; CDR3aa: CASILYPPGQGIYEQYF
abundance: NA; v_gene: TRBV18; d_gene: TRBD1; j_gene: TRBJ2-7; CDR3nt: TGTGCCAGCTCACCCCCATGGGGACAGGGCTTCTACGAGCAGTACTTC; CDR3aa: CASSPPWGQGFYEQYF
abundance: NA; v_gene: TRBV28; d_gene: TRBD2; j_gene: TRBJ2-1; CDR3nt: TGTGCCAGCAGTTTATGGTTAGCGGGGGGGCCGATTGAGCAGTTCTTC; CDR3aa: CASSLWLAGGPIEQFF
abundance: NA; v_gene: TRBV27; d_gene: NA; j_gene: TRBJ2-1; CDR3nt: TGTGCCAGCAGTCGATCTAGTCGGTCCGGTGAGCAGTTCTTC; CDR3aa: CASSRSSRSGEQFF
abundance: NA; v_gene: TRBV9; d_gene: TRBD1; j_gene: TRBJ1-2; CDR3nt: TGTGCCAGCAGCGTACAAGGGACAGACGTTGGCTATGGCTACACCTTC; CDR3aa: CASSVQGTDVGYGYTF
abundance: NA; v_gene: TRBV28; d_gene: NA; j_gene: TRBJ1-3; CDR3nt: TGTGCCAGCAAACCGGGATCCGCCGGAAACACCATATATTTT; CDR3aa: CASKPGSAGNTIYF
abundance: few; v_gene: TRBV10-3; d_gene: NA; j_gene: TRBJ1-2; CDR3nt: TGTGCCATCACGGGGGACAACTATGGCTACACCTTC; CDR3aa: CAITGDNYGYTF
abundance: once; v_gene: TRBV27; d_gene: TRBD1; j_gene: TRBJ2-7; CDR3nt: TGTGCCAGCAGTTTCTACGGACAGGGAGTGGAGCAGTACTTC; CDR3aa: CASSFYGQGVEQYF
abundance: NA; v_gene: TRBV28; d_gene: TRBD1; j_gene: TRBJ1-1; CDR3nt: TGTGCCAGCAGCAGGACAGGAGAGACTGAAGCTTTCTTT; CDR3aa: CASSRTGETEAFF
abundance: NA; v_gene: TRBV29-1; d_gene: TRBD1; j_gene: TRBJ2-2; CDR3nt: TGCAGCGTTGAGAGACAGGGAGTTATAGGCGCCGGGGAGCTGTTTTTT; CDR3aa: CSVERQGVIGAGELFF